This T cell receptor (beta chain) came from a study of blood T cell repertoires in COVID-19. Study-level background: Sites across the United States, Italy and Spain contributed samples from acute and convalescent COVID-19. PBMCs, B-cell-depleted T cells, or T cells provided the cDNA or gDNA that made up the material.

V was pared by 2 bases and J by 7 bases, with 6 bases of the junction left unmatched. The CDR3 length is 14 residues. Germline lookup yields CDR1 WNHNN and CDR2 SYGVQD (reference sequence). Using immunoSEQ multiplex PCR, the repertoire was profiled, and TCRdb retains in-frame clones only, with some absent. The table includes about 190,000 clones, approximately 86% detected once. The sample comprised peripheral blood. This sequence was found in a man aged 25 to 40 with acute or convalescent COVID-19. V usage is TRBV10-1 and J usage is TRBJ2-7; TRBD2 aligns across 9 bases. The CDR3 DNA follows: TGCGCCAGCAGTGAGGCGGGAGGGTCGGAGGAGCAGTACTTC. Amino acids: CASSEAGGSEEQYF.